The 24 T cell receptor beta chains below come from one sample, sequenced in a study of T-cell memory formation after mild COVID-19. TCRdb reprocessed the 5' RACE reads via MiXCR and lists one record per CDR3 protein. The data show 200,000 to 250,000 distinct CDR3 sequences, roughly a tenth seen once. Sequencing was carried out using PBMCs or a T cell subset sorted from them (not recorded which). These receptors all stem from a man between 18 and 35 years old who had mild COVID-19 (a few samples of this study predate the infection). Cell type and time point are not known.

In its sample, this clonotype was seen a few times. This chain connects TRBV6-2 or TRBV6-3 to TRBJ2-3; the D gene is possibly TRBD2 (6 bases). This CDR3 is built from 14 residues. Trimming removed 2 bases at V and 5 bases at J, with 11 bases between. Germline values: CDR1 MNHEY, CDR2 SVGEGT. The chain's CDR3 is CASSYGLALDTQYF. The CDR3 nucleotides read TGTGCCAGCAGTTACGGGCTAGCGTTAGATACGCAGTATTTT.

This clonotype appeared a few times. The rearrangement uses TRBV5-6 and TRBJ2-7, with D possibly TRBD2 on 6 matching bases. Germline V gene sequence: CDR1 SGHDT, CDR2 YYEEEE. This CDR3 comprises 14 residues. The ends were cut back, 3 bases at V and 2 bases at J, with 12 bases in the middle. CDR3 sequence: CASSSRDLAYEQYF. The CDR3 nucleotides read TGTGCCAGCAGCTCCCGGGACTTAGCCTACGAGCAGTACTTC.

This clonotype was seen more than once but under ten times. The chain has TRBV7-2 and TRBJ2-1; 7 nucleotides line up with TRBD1. CDR3 length: 15 residues. With 0 bases clipped from V and 8 bases from J, the junction kept 7 bases outside the gene matches. Germline CDR1 is SGHTA and CDR2 is FQGNSA. CDR3 sequence reads: CASSLAGTVNHEQFF. The CDR3 nucleotides are TGTGCCAGCAGCTTAGCGGGGACAGTCAACCATGAGCAGTTCTTC.

This clonotype turned up a few times. This chain joins TRBV15 and TRBJ2-7; maybe TRBD1 (5 bases). The V end lost 1 base, the J end lost 2 bases, and 9 bases lay between the germline ends. This CDR3 is built from 14 residues. In germline, CDR1 is LNHNV, CDR2 YYDKDF (reference sequence). Here the CDR3 reads CATSRGQRTYEQYF. The CDR3 coding sequence is TGTGCCACCAGCAGAGGACAGAGAACCTACGAGCAGTACTTC.

The chain recombines TRBV27 with TRBJ2-1; 9 nucleotides agree with TRBD1. In germline, CDR1 is MNHEY, CDR2 SMNVEV (reference sequence). V lost 6 bases, J lost 7 bases, and 7 bases stayed unmatched. The CDR3 runs 14 residues. CDR3 sequence reads: CASSSGTGRNEQFF. CDR3 sequence (DNA): TGTGCCAGCAGCTCCGGGACAGGGAGGAATGAGCAGTTCTTC.

This clonotype was seen only a few times. The chain carries TRBV28 and TRBJ1-5; D remains unclear. Trimming removed 8 bases from V and 6 bases from J, with 11 bases in between. This CDR3 comprises 12 residues. Germline V gene data show CDR1 as MDHEN and CDR2 as SYDVKM. CDR3 sequence (DNA): TGTGCCAGCGGATGGTCGGGTCAGCCCCAGCATTTT. Amino acids: CASGWSGQPQHF.

This clonotype has more than one count but fewer than ten. The chain has TRBV5-8 and TRBJ1-5, with D possibly being TRBD1 (6 bases). V lost 6 bases, J lost 3 bases, and 16 bases lay in between. Germline V lookup: CDR1 SGHTS, CDR2 YDEGEE. The CDR3 is made up of 15 amino acids. The CDR3 sequence: CASTLVGGSNQPQHF. Here the CDR3 DNA reads TGTGCCAGCACACTCGTTGGGGGCTCCAATCAGCCCCAGCATTTT.

J is TRBJ1-6 and V is TRBV28; 9 bases line up with TRBD1. This CDR3 is 18 amino acids long. The trim removed 2 bases at V and 0 bases at J, leaving 5 bases unmatched. Germline V gene data show CDR1 as MDHEN and CDR2 as SYDVKM. Here the CDR3 DNA reads TGTGCCAGCAGTTTACCGGGGACAGGGAGCTCCTATAATTCACCCCTCCACTTT. It yields the protein CASSLPGTGSSYNSPLHF.

This clonotype was observed a few times. The V and J genes are TRBV6-2 or TRBV6-3 and TRBJ2-1, with a weak D call TRBD2 (5 bases). CDR1 and CDR2 from the germline V gene are MNHEY and SVGEGT. V lost 4 bases and J lost 6, with 10 bases in between. The CDR3 consists of 13 residues. As DNA, the CDR3 is TGTGCCAGCAGTTGGACTGGCACCAATGAGCAGTTCTTC. Its translation: CASSWTGTNEQFF.

This rearrangement joins TRBV20-1 to TRBJ1-2, with D tentatively TRBD1 (5 bases). The V and J ends lost 3 bases and 2 bases respectively, with 10 bases between them. In germline, CDR1 is DFQATT, CDR2 SNEGSKA (reference sequence). The CDR3 loop spans 13 amino acids. CDR3 DNA: TGCAGTGCTAGTCGGAAGGGGAACTATGGCTACACCTTC. The encoded protein is CSASRKGNYGYTF.

At least ten counts were recorded for this clonotype. The J gene is TRBJ2-1, the V gene TRBV6-2 or TRBV6-3; 11 nucleotides align to TRBD2. The V segment lost 9 bases and the J segment 8 bases; nucleotides outside the gene matches: 6. The CDR3 totals 13 residues. The germline CDR1 and CDR2 sequences are MNHEY and SVGEGT. This CDR3 is CASGLAGPYEQFF. The DNA for the CDR3 is TGTGCCAGTGGACTAGCGGGCCCCTATGAGCAGTTCTTC.

The chain joins TRBV3-2 to TRBJ1-1; the table's D call TRBD1 went unverified against the DNA. TRBV3-2 is deemed a pseudogene. CDR3 size: 14 residues. In DNA form, the CDR3 reads TGTGCCAGCAGCCATCCGGGGGCGGAGACTGAAGCTTTCTTT. Encoded protein: CASSHPGAETEAFF.

The CDR3 DNA reads TGTGCCAGCAGCCCCGTGGCAGGGTCAAACACCGGGGAGCTGTTTTTT. Translation gives CASSPVAGSNTGELFF. The chain uses TRBV7-3 and TRBJ2-2; D is perhaps TRBD1 (5 bases). Trimming removed 5 bases at V and 2 bases at J, with 15 bases between. Germline V gives CDR1 SGHTA, CDR2 FQGTGA. This CDR3 has 16 residues.

J is TRBJ2-3 and V is TRBV3-1; D unclear. The V end was cut by 3 bases, the J end by 7 bases, with 11 bases between. CDR1 LGHDT and CDR2 YNNKEL come from the germline V gene (reference sequence). The length of the CDR3 is 13 residues. The CDR3 DNA sequence: TGTGCCAGCAGCCATCATTACGAGAATACGCAGTATTTT. Translation gives CASSHHYENTQYF.

The rearrangement joins TRBV5-1 to TRBJ2-2; tentatively, D is TRBD1 (5 bases). CDR3 length: 12 amino acids. V was trimmed by 2 bases and J by 7 bases, leaving 6 bases between them. Germline lookup yields CDR1 SGHRS and CDR2 YFSETQ. Here the CDR3 reads CASSLQVGELFF. CDR3 nucleotides: TGCGCCAGCAGCTTACAGGTCGGGGAGCTGTTTTTT.

The chain carries TRBV7-2 and TRBJ1-2; 8 nucleotides line up with TRBD1. Germline V CDR1 and CDR2: SGHTA, FQGNSA. Unmatched junction bases numbered 10, after V lost 5 bases and J lost 8 bases. This CDR3 is 14 amino acids long. This CDR3 reads CASSHDRGLMGYTF. CDR3 sequence (DNA): TGTGCCAGCAGCCACGACAGGGGCTTAATGGGCTACACCTTC.

This clonotype was recorded many times. The chain has TRBV5-1 and TRBJ2-1, with a possible D match to TRBD1 (5 bases). Looked up from germline, CDR1 is SGHRS and CDR2 is YFSETQ. CDR3 length: 12 amino acids. Trimming removed 1 base at V and 12 bases at J, with 11 bases between. CDR3: CASSLRDSLQFF. The CDR3 DNA reads TGCGCCAGCAGCTTGCGAGACAGTCTGCAGTTCTTC.

This clonotype has only a few counts. The chain couples TRBV9 to TRBJ2-5, with TRBD2 matching over 8 bases. The CDR3 covers 15 residues. The junction had 3 bases not matched to a gene; V was cut back by 1 base and J by 1 base. Germline loops: CDR1 SGDLS, CDR2 YYNGEE. The chain's CDR3 is CASSVSGGLQETQYF. The CDR3 nucleotides are TGTGCCAGCAGCGTAAGCGGGGGACTCCAAGAGACCCAGTACTTC.

In its sample, this clonotype was seen a few times. The chain joins TRBV15 to TRBJ2-5, with D possibly being TRBD1 (7 bases). The CDR3 extends over 15 amino acids. Trimming cost V 6 bases and J 5 bases, with 19 bases left between them. The germline CDR1 and CDR2 sequences are LNHNV and YYDKDF (reference sequence). CDR3 in amino acids: CATRARTGGGETQYF. CDR3 coding DNA: TGTGCCACCAGGGCGAGGACAGGAGGAGGGGAGACCCAGTACTTC.

The chain employs TRBV20-1 and TRBJ2-3; tentative D call: TRBD1 (5 bases). V lost 5 bases to trimming and J lost 4 bases, with 19 bases between them. Germline CDR1 DFQATT, CDR2 SNEGSKA (reference sequence). The CDR3 has 15 residues. Here the CDR3 reads CSAPRAGLFSDTQYF. The CDR3 nucleotides read TGCAGTGCTCCTCGGGCAGGGCTCTTCTCAGATACGCAGTATTTT.

This clonotype has just a few counts. The chain joins TRBV4-3 to TRBJ2-3; D call uncertain. CDR1 is LGHNA, CDR2 YSLEER, per germline. The CDR3 sequence is 14 residues long. V lost 1 base and J lost 5, with 10 bases in between. The CDR3 is CASSQVAGRDTQYF. The DNA for the CDR3 is TGCGCCAGCAGCCAAGTCGCAGGCAGAGATACGCAGTATTTT.

There are many counts of this clonotype. The chain carries TRBV5-1 and TRBJ1-1; D not resolved. The ends were cut back, 4 bases at V and 11 bases at J, with 12 bases in the middle. The CDR3 has 11 residues. Germline V gene lookup returns CDR1 SGHRS and CDR2 YFSETQ. The DNA of the CDR3 is TGCGCCAGCAGCGGGCGATCTGCGGCTTTCTTT. It yields the protein CASSGRSAAFF.

In this sample, this clonotype turned up a few times. The CDR3 reads CASSLHSGANVLTF. The CDR3 nucleotides read TGTGCCAGCAGTTTACACTCTGGGGCCAACGTCCTGACTTTC. This rearrangement joins TRBV28 to TRBJ2-6; D is ambiguous. The CDR3 contains 14 residues. In germline, CDR1 is MDHEN, CDR2 SYDVKM. Trimming took off 2 bases at V and 0 bases at J, with 2 bases between the two ends.

This clonotype was detected only a few times. The CDR3 sequence is CASSYGAGGGAGDTQYF. In DNA, the CDR3 is TGTGCCAGCAGTTACGGCGCCGGCGGGGGGGCAGGAGATACGCAGTATTTT. The rearrangement uses TRBV6-5 and TRBJ2-3; TRBD2 agrees at 9 bases. Germline V CDR1 and CDR2: MNHEY, SVGAGI. The length of the CDR3 is 17 residues. Trimming at V came to 2 bases and at J to 5 bases, leaving 11 bases not matched to a gene.